These 2 T cell receptor beta chains were all obtained from the same sample, sequenced in a study of memory CD4+ T cells and cytomegalovirus serostatus (dated by TCRdb to the late 2010s). Library prep was done by the immunoSEQ multiplex PCR assay. In its TCRdb copy, this immuneACCESS table keeps in-frame sequences only and misses some clones. Where compared with another copy, unresolved V genes explain less than half of these, and the others have no known cause. The sample data list fewer than 50,000 clones, and about 82% of these were observed just once. The ten biggest clones cover roughly 6.7% of the sample. A FACSAria II was used to sort memory CD4+ T cells, defined as single viable CD3+CD4+CD8-CD45RO+ cells. The specimen sequenced was memory CD4+ T cells from blood. All receptors derive from an adult in good health and CMV-seronegative.

The chain couples TRBV11-2 to TRBJ2-7; 8 bases match TRBD1. Germline V CDR1 and CDR2: SGHAT, FQNNGV. V was clipped by 5 bases and J by 5 bases; unmatched bases: 2. The CDR3 spans 12 residues. CDR3 bases: TGTGCCAGCAGCCCGACAGGGGACGAGCAGTACTTC. Translating gives CASSPTGDEQYF.

This sequence joins TRBV4-3 and TRBJ1-1, with D unclear. This CDR3 contains 16 residues. Germline V gene sequence: CDR1 LGHNA, CDR2 YSLEER. Trimming cost V 4 bases and J 8 bases, with 23 bases left between them. CDR3 DNA sequence: TGCGCCAGCAGCCGAGATCCGGGATCGGGCCTGGGGGAAGCTTTCTTT. Protein: CASSRDPGSGLGEAFF.